The table lists the clone carrying this T cell receptor beta chain with a count of one. The CDR3 extends over 15 amino acids. V lost 5 bases to trimming and J lost 3 bases; unmatched junction nucleotides: 4. Germline V gene lookup returns CDR1 MNHEY and CDR2 SVGAGI. These data belong to a study of blood T cell repertoires in COVID-19. The wider study: Samples of COVID-19 (acute and convalescent) were obtained from the United States, Italy and Spain. PBMCs, B-cell-depleted T cells, or T cells provided the cDNA or gDNA that made up the material.

Data came from immunoSEQ multiplex PCR; TCRdb stores just in-frame clones and leaves some out. The sample consists of approximately 150,000 clones, more than 60% of them appearing once. The sequenced sample consisted of peripheral blood. The receptor was isolated from a man in his fifties or sixties with acute or convalescent COVID-19. The chain has TRBV6-5 and TRBJ1-6; 7 bases map to TRBD1. CDR3 nucleotides: TGTGCCAGCAGTCCCCGACAGGGCTATAATTCACCCCTCCACTTT. Amino acids: CASSPRQGYNSPLHF.